The 9 T cell receptor beta chains in this list originate from one sample, sequenced in a study of blood T cell repertoires in COVID-19. The table came from immunoSEQ multiplex PCR; TCRdb's copy has only in-frame clones and leaves some out. This sample has fewer than 350,000 clones, with approximately 90% found just once. Sequencing was done on a sample of PBMCs or T cells enriched from blood (not recorded which). The receptors originated from a middle-aged woman with acute COVID-19.

The V gene is TRBV18, the J gene TRBJ2-7, with 7 bases that match TRBD1. This CDR3 is built from 14 residues. CDR1 is KGHSH, CDR2 LQKENI, per germline. Losses at the gene ends were 4 bases for V and 2 bases for J; bases not matched to a gene: 5. In DNA form, the CDR3 reads TGTGCCAGCTCACGAGAGGGACAGACCTACGAGCAGTACTTC. Translated, it gives CASSREGQTYEQYF.

As concerns this clone: The same CDR3 also results from other DNA sequences found in this sample. V is TRBV3-1 (or the pseudogene TRBV3-2) and J is TRBJ1-1, with unresolved D. The length of the CDR3 is 11 residues. The ends were cut back, 1 base at V and 8 bases at J, with 5 bases in the middle. CDR1 is LGHDT, CDR2 YNNKEL, per germline (reference sequence). CDR3 coding DNA: TGTGCCAGCAGCCAAGCAGGAGAAGCTTTCTTT. Translation: CASSQAGEAFF.

The chain combines TRBV2 with TRBJ1-2, with D possibly TRBD1 on 5 matching bases. V lost 4 bases to trimming and J lost 2 bases, with 8 bases between them. CDR1 and CDR2 from the germline V gene are SNHLY and FYNNEI. The CDR3 sequence is 13 residues long. The CDR3 DNA follows: TGTGCCAGCAGTGGCTCAGGGAACTATGGCTACACCTTC. It specifies CASSGSGNYGYTF.

This clone came up once. This rearrangement joins TRBV5-6 to TRBJ2-7; D perhaps matches TRBD1 (5 bases). Between the trimmed V and J ends, which lost 2 bases and 3 bases, there was a span of 9 bases. In germline, CDR1 is SGHDT, CDR2 YYEEEE. CDR3 length: 13 amino acids. The CDR3 DNA reads as TGTGCCAGCAGCTTTCAGGGTAACTACGAGCAGTACTTC. Its protein product is CASSFQGNYEQYF.

The chain couples TRBV14 to TRBJ2-5, with D perhaps matching TRBD2 (5 bases). Germline V gene lookup returns CDR1 SGHDN and CDR2 FVKESK. V was clipped by 1 base and J by 6 bases, with 6 bases between them. The CDR3 sequence is 12 residues long. The CDR3 is CASSQGGKTQYF. CDR3 bases: TGTGCCAGCAGCCAAGGAGGGAAGACCCAGTACTTC.

The V call is TRBV20-1, the J call TRBJ2-7; 9 bases match TRBD2. The germline V gene encodes CDR1 DFQATT and CDR2 SNEGSKA (reference sequence). V gave up 6 bases and J gave up 5 bases; unmatched junction bases: 11. This CDR3 region has 14 residues. The chain's CDR3 is CSASSGGPVDEQYF. CDR3 sequence (DNA): TGCAGTGCAAGTAGCGGGGGACCCGTCGACGAGCAGTACTTC.

This chain links TRBV10-3 with TRBJ2-1; 9 bases line up with TRBD2. There are 16 residues in the CDR3. Germline assignment: CDR1 ENHRY and CDR2 SYGVKD. J lost 6 bases, V lost 3 bases, and 9 bases had no gene match. The CDR3 region is CAISDPGGRASNEQFF. CDR3 nucleotide sequence: TGTGCCATCAGTGACCCAGGCGGGAGGGCCTCCAATGAGCAGTTCTTC.

This chain joins TRBV5-5 and TRBJ1-1; no clear D gene. Germline assignment: CDR1 SGHKS and CDR2 YYEKEE (reference sequence). The CDR3 runs to 14 residues. V was clipped by 3 bases and J by 3 bases, with 12 bases between them. In DNA, the CDR3 is TGTGCCAGCAGCTCGCTACCCCGGGACACTGAAGCTTTCTTT. Amino acids: CASSSLPRDTEAFF.

The chain uses TRBV18 and TRBJ1-5, with 10 nucleotides matching TRBD1. V was clipped by 5 bases and J by 6 bases; unmatched bases: 7. In germline, CDR1 is KGHSH, CDR2 LQKENI. The CDR3 totals 15 residues. For the CDR3, the DNA is TGTGCCAGCTCAGGAGGGACAGGGGATCGTCAGCCCCAGCATTTT. Protein: CASSGGTGDRQPQHF.